Shown below are 25 T cell receptor beta chains from a single sample sequenced in a study of PD-L1 blockade in urothelial cancer. Sequenced by immunoSEQ multiplex PCR; TCRdb stores in-frame clones only, minus some. This repertoire shows approximately 93,000 clones, around four fifths found once; its top ten account for approximately 8.4%. Sample time point: peripheral blood 6 weeks after treatment start. The sample consisted of PBMCs, taken around atezolizumab (anti-PD-L1) treatment. Source of these receptors: a man in his 70s with urothelial cancer.

This clone showed up just once. J is TRBJ2-1 and V is TRBV9; possibly TRBD2 for D (6 bases). Deletions cut 6 bases from V and 5 bases from J, with 18 bases between. This CDR3 is 15 amino acids long. Germline V gene lookup returns CDR1 SGDLS and CDR2 YYNGEE. The CDR3 loop is CASTPSSSANNEQFF. The CDR3 DNA reads TGTGCCAGCACCCCCAGCTCTAGCGCGAACAATGAGCAGTTCTTC. The complete variable domain, with remaining parts taken from reference TRBV9 and TRBJ2-1, reads DSGVTQTPKHLITATGQRVTLRCSPRSGDLSVYWYQQSLDQGLQFLIQYYNGEERAKGNILERFSAQQFPDLHSELNLSSLELGDSALYFCASTPSSSANNEQFFGPGTRLTVL.

This clone showed up just a few times. J is TRBJ1-2 and V is TRBV2, with 9 positions matching TRBD1. V was clipped by 7 bases and J by 7 bases; unmatched bases: 10. CDR1 SNHLY and CDR2 FYNNEI come from the germline V gene. The CDR3 spans 14 residues. DNA for the CDR3: TGTGCCAGCACCCTGGACAGGGGCGGAGGTGGCTACACCTTC. This translates into CASTLDRGGGGYTF.

The chain uses TRBV9 and TRBJ1-2; maybe TRBD1 (5 bases). Trimming pared 3 bases from V and 0 bases from J, leaving 6 bases between. Germline CDR1 SGDLS, CDR2 YYNGEE. The CDR3 consists of 13 residues. The CDR3 nucleotides read TGTGCCAGCAGCGAGGGGCCTAACTATGGCTACACCTTC. Protein: CASSEGPNYGYTF.

This chain joins TRBV11-2 and TRBJ2-1, with D uncertain. Germline lookup yields CDR1 SGHAT and CDR2 FQNNGV. CDR3 length equals 16 residues. V lost 3 bases to trimming and J lost 4 bases, with 16 bases between them. The DNA of the CDR3 is TGTGCCAGCAGCTTTCTATGGTCCCGCCCTTACAATGAGCAGTTCTTC. This encodes CASSFLWSRPYNEQFF.

The gene calls are TRBV7-2 and TRBJ1-3, with D possibly matching TRBD1 (5 bases). The germline V gene encodes CDR1 SGHTA and CDR2 FQGNSA. Trimming took off 5 bases at V and 4 bases at J, with 15 bases between the two ends. The CDR3 length is 15 residues. The CDR3 loop is CASSPHGGRGNTIYF. In DNA form, the CDR3 reads TGTGCCAGCAGCCCCCACGGGGGGAGGGGAAACACCATATATTTT. Supplemented by reference TRBV7-2 and TRBJ1-3, the full variable domain reads GAGVSQSPSNKVTEKGKDVELRCDPISGHTALYWYRQSLGQGLEFLIYFQGNSAPDKSGLPSDRFSAERTGGSVSTLTIQRTQQEDSAVYLCASSPHGGRGNTIYFGEGSWLTVV.

This chain connects TRBV6-1 to TRBJ2-1, with D perhaps matching TRBD1 (5 bases). Germline CDR1 and CDR2: MNHNS and SASEGT. The V end lost 3 bases, the J end lost 4 bases, and 7 bases lay between the germline ends. The CDR3 is 13 residues long. DNA of the CDR3: TGTGCCAGCAGTGAGACAGCTTACAATGAGCAGTTCTTC. It yields the protein CASSETAYNEQFF.

The chain joins TRBV6-5 to TRBJ2-3; 7 nucleotides agree with TRBD1. The CDR3 covers 13 residues. Germline-derived CDR1 and CDR2 are MNHEY and SVGAGI. V was pared by 6 bases and J by 4 bases, with 4 bases of the junction left unmatched. CDR3 sequence: CASSVTGSDTQYF. The CDR3 bases are TGTGCCAGCAGCGTGACAGGGTCAGATACGCAGTATTTT.

The J gene is TRBJ1-2, the V gene TRBV7-9; D remains unclear. Germline CDR1 is SEHNR and CDR2 is FQNEAQ (reference sequence). The CDR3 is made up of 15 amino acids. The V and J ends lost 0 bases and 2 bases respectively, with 10 bases between them. The CDR3: CASSLARTGNYGYTF. The CDR3 nucleotides are TGTGCCAGCAGCTTAGCTCGTACGGGAAACTATGGCTACACCTTC.

The rearrangement links TRBV30 to TRBJ1-1; D is possibly TRBD1 (5 bases). CDR3 length: 16 residues. The germline V gene encodes CDR1 GTSNPN and CDR2 SVGIG (reference sequence). With 4 bases removed from V and 6 bases from J, the gap between germline ends came to 24 bases. DNA for the CDR3: TGTGCCTGGACAAAGAGGGACTACCTTTACGTCGCTGAAGCTTTCTTT. It yields the protein CAWTKRDYLYVAEAFF.

The V call is TRBV11-2, the J call TRBJ1-3, with unresolved D. Per germline, CDR1 SGHAT and CDR2 FQNNGV. V lost 0 bases, J lost 0 bases, and 12 bases lay in between. The CDR3 consists of 17 residues. CDR3 bases: TGTGCCAGCAGCTTAGACCCCACGGGAGCCTCTGGAAACACCATATATTTT. This encodes CASSLDPTGASGNTIYF.

V is TRBV5-1 and J is TRBJ1-1; D is possibly TRBD1 (5 bases). This CDR3 is built from 14 residues. In germline, CDR1 is SGHRS, CDR2 YFSETQ. V was clipped by 4 bases and J by 0 bases, with 10 bases between them. CDR3 in DNA: TGCGCCAGCAGCGTACAGGACATGAACACTGAAGCTTTCTTT. This gives the protein CASSVQDMNTEAFF.

This clone was seen a handful of times. The rearrangement uses TRBV19 and TRBJ1-2; tentatively, D is TRBD1 (5 bases). Trimming took 6 bases from V and 6 from J, leaving 17 bases between them. The CDR3 is made up of 14 amino acids. CDR1 and CDR2 from the germline V gene are LNHDA and SQIVND (reference sequence). The DNA for the CDR3 is TGTGCCAGTAGCCTTGGGGCCCGGATGGATGGCTACACCTTC. Protein product: CASSLGARMDGYTF.

This rearrangement joins TRBV5-1 to TRBJ2-3; 11 nucleotides line up with TRBD1. V shed 3 bases, J shed 3 bases, and the junction held 3 bases outside the gene matches. Germline CDR1 reads SGHRS; CDR2 reads YFSETQ. The CDR3 loop spans 15 amino acids. CDR3 amino acids: CASSWTGGHTDTQYF. DNA for the CDR3: TGCGCCAGCAGCTGGACAGGGGGCCATACAGATACGCAGTATTTT.

The chain is built from TRBV7-3 and TRBJ2-7; TRBD2 might be the D (6 bases). The CDR3 runs to 13 residues. V was shortened by 2 bases and J by 6 bases, with 11 bases between the two germline ends. The germline V gene has CDR1 SGHTA and CDR2 FQGTGA. This chain's CDR3 is CASSLGRESEQYF. In DNA, the CDR3 is TGTGCCAGCAGCTTAGGACGGGAGAGCGAGCAGTACTTC.

This chain connects TRBV5-1 to TRBJ1-1; D is possibly TRBD1 (5 bases). Germline V gene data show CDR1 as SGHRS and CDR2 as YFSETQ. V was trimmed by 4 bases and J by 0 bases, leaving 13 bases between them. This CDR3 has 15 amino acids. For the CDR3, the DNA is TGCGCCAGCAGCCTGTTCCGGGGGGTGAACACTGAAGCTTTCTTT. This sequence encodes CASSLFRGVNTEAFF.

J is TRBJ1-6 and V is TRBV11-1; a weak D match, TRBD1 (6 bases). Trimming left V 1 base short and J 3 bases short, with 7 bases between. The germline V gene has CDR1 SGHAT and CDR2 FQDESV (reference sequence). The CDR3 totals 15 residues. The CDR3 loop reads CASSLEDSYNSPLHF. The CDR3 DNA reads TGTGCCAGCAGCTTAGAGGACAGCTATAATTCACCCCTCCACTTT. Full variable domain (rest looked up from reference TRBV11-1 and TRBJ1-6): EAEVAQSPRYKITEKSQAVAFWCDPISGHATLYWYRQILGQGPELLVQFQDESVVDDSQLPKDRFSAERLKGVDSTLKIQPAELGDSAMYLCASSLEDSYNSPLHFGNGTRLTVT.

The CDR3 region is CASSQDYRGLGKLFF. The DNA for the CDR3 is TGTGCCAGCAGCCAAGATTACAGGGGGTTGGGAAAACTGTTTTTT. This chain uses TRBV4-2 with TRBJ1-4; 8 bases agree with TRBD1. This CDR3 contains 15 residues. V was pared by 0 bases and J by 10 bases, with 7 bases of the junction left unmatched. CDR1 LGHNA and CDR2 YNFKEQ come from the germline V gene.

This chain uses TRBV21-1 with TRBJ1-4. TRBV21-1 is tagged as a pseudogene. This CDR3 is 18 amino acids long. Here the CDR3 reads CASSKNLVRRVGIEKLFF. CDR3 in DNA: TGTGCCAGCAGCAAAAATCTGGTTAGGAGAGTCGGAATTGAAAAACTGTTTTTT.

The chain has TRBV9 and TRBJ2-1; 9 nucleotides align to TRBD2. CDR1 is SGDLS, CDR2 YYNGEE, per germline. V lost 0 bases to trimming and J lost 0 bases; unmatched junction nucleotides: 4. The CDR3 has 17 amino acids. In nucleotides, the CDR3 is TGTGCCAGCAGCGTAGGCGGGGGGGCTAGCTCCTACAATGAGCAGTTCTTC. Translated, it gives CASSVGGGASSYNEQFF.

The rearrangement joins TRBV2 to TRBJ2-3; TRBD2 agrees at 12 bases. The germline CDR1 and CDR2 sequences are SNHLY and FYNNEI. The CDR3 sequence is 15 residues long. Unmatched junction bases numbered 7, after V lost 9 bases and J lost 3 bases. The CDR3 DNA reads TGTGCCAGGACTAGCGGGGGCGTCAGGACAGATACGCAGTATTTT. Translated, it gives CARTSGGVRTDTQYF.

This sequence joins TRBV6-5 and TRBJ1-2, with 8 positions matching TRBD1. Per germline, CDR1 MNHEY and CDR2 SVGAGI. The CDR3 contains 15 residues. Losses at the gene ends were 7 bases for V and 1 base for J; bases not matched to a gene: 8. The CDR3 loop is CASTRQGRGNYGYTF. CDR3 coding DNA: TGTGCCAGCACCCGACAGGGGCGGGGTAACTATGGCTACACCTTC.

This clone was counted only a few times. This chain links TRBV5-1 with TRBJ1-4; 11 bases are shared with TRBD1. Losses at the gene ends were 4 bases for V and 7 bases for J; bases not matched to a gene: 6. The CDR3 covers 15 residues. The germline CDR1 and CDR2 sequences are SGHRS and YFSETQ. The CDR3 DNA sequence: TGCGCCAGCAGCACCACCGGGACAGGGGGTGAAAAACTGTTTTTT. Its protein product is CASSTTGTGGEKLFF.

The V gene is TRBV6-1, the J gene TRBJ2-1, with 7 bases matching TRBD2. The CDR3 extends over 17 amino acids. The V segment lost 0 bases and the J segment 0 bases; nucleotides outside the gene matches: 5. The germline V gene has CDR1 MNHNS and CDR2 SASEGT. The CDR3 protein is CASSEAAGVASYNEQFF. CDR3 DNA sequence: TGTGCCAGCAGTGAAGCGGCGGGGGTCGCCTCCTACAATGAGCAGTTCTTC.

J is TRBJ2-7 and V is TRBV11-3; D is perhaps TRBD2 (5 bases). This CDR3 region has 12 residues. V lost 5 bases, J lost 2 bases, and 7 bases lay in between. CDR1 is SGHNT and CDR2 is YENEEA in the germline V gene. CDR3 amino acids: CASSLLAYEQYF. The CDR3, as DNA: TGTGCCAGCAGCCTACTAGCCTACGAGCAGTACTTC. The whole variable domain, remainder taken from reference TRBV11-3 and TRBJ2-7, is EAGVVQSPRYKIIEKKQPVAFWCNPISGHNTLYWYLQNLGQGPELLIRYENEEAVDDSQLPKDRFSAERLKGVDSTLKIQPAELGDSAVYLCASSLLAYEQYFGPGTRLTVT.

The chain joins TRBV27 to TRBJ2-3, with 8 bases aligning to TRBD2. The J segment lost 2 bases and the V segment lost 8 bases, leaving 9 bases of the junction unmatched. CDR1 and CDR2 from the germline V gene are MNHEY and SMNVEV (reference sequence). The CDR3 runs to 15 residues. The CDR3, as DNA: TGTGCCAGCGCAGAGGGTAGCGGGGCCACAGATACGCAGTATTTT. It encodes CASAEGSGATDTQYF.